Listed below are T cell receptor beta chains from one sample, sequenced in a study of shared clonotypes between healthy human individuals. The repertoire was sequenced with immunoSEQ multiplex PCR; TCRdb's copy has only in-frame clones and lacks some. The sample holds about 2.5 million clones; about 90% are singletons and the top ten take 0.37%. Sequenced material: naive CD4+ T cells from PBMCs. The receptors shown here come from a young man in good health. Some clones in this sample may be carry-over from other donors' samples. Each CDR3 is given with its conserved first and last residue. Fields, in order: J gene, V gene, clone size, D gene, CDR3 DNA, CDR3 protein. The D gene is left open where the match is weak. Not every row has a clone size; where given, it reads once, few, many or a size class.

>TRBJ2-3|TRBV4-3|-|TRBD2
TGCGCCAGCAGCCAAGCTCCCGGACTAGCGGGTTTGGCAGATACGCAGTATTTT
CASSQAPGLAGLADTQYF
>TRBJ2-3|TRBV18|-|TRBD2
TGTGCCAGCTCACTTGGGGGCTTAGCGGGAGCCCCAGATACGCAGTATTTT
CASSLGGLAGAPDTQYF
>TRBJ2-1|TRBV28|-|-
TGTGCCAGCAGTTTATCCCTGGGGGAGTCCCGGTTCTTC
CASSLSLGESRFF
>TRBJ2-3|TRBV5-6|-|-
TGTGCCAGCAGCTCGGAAGGTAAAGGGACCACAGATACGCAGTATTTT
CASSSEGKGTTDTQYF
>TRBJ2-2|TRBV4-1|-|-
TGCGCCAGCAGCCAAACGGACTCTTGGGCCGGGGAGCTGTTTTTT
CASSQTDSWAGELFF
>TRBJ2-5|TRBV27|once|-
TGTGCCAGCAGTCCGTTCCTAACCACCAACCAAGAGACCCAGTACTTC
CASSPFLTTNQETQYF
>TRBJ2-1|TRBV5-1|-|TRBD2
TGCGCCAGCAGCTTGGATCCTAGCGGGAGTGCGAATGAGCAGTTCTTC
CASSLDPSGSANEQFF
>TRBJ1-2|TRBV6-5|-|-
TGTGCCAGCAGGGGGCGGGGGCCACCTTATGGCTACACCTTC
CASRGRGPPYGYTF
>TRBJ2-5|TRBV18|-|-
TGTGCCAGCTCACCGGGAACGTACCAAGAGACCCAGTACTTC
CASSPGTYQETQYF
>TRBJ2-7|TRBV7-6|-|-
TGTGCCAGCAGCTCGGAGGGCTACGAGCAGTACTTC
CASSSEGYEQYF
>TRBJ2-1|TRBV7-2|-|-
TGTGCCAGCAGCTTACTAATCTTCAATGAGCAGTTCTTC
CASSLLIFNEQFF
>TRBJ2-3|TRBV5-6|-|TRBD2
TGTGCCAGCAGCTTGCTAGCGGGGCCCCTAGATACGCAGTATTTT
CASSLLAGPLDTQYF
>TRBJ2-3|TRBV4-3|once|TRBD2
TGCGCCAGCAGCCAAAGCGGGAGTACAGATACGCAGTATTTT
CASSQSGSTDTQYF
>TRBJ1-4|TRBV7-9|-|-
TGTGCCAGCAGCTACCTACAAAGGGATAATGAAAAACTGTTTTTT
CASSYLQRDNEKLFF
>TRBJ2-2|TRBV12-5|-|TRBD2
TGTGCTAGTGGTTTGGTACTCGCTAGCGGGAGAACCGGGGAGCTGTTTTTT
CASGLVLASGRTGELFF
>TRBJ2-3|TRBV10-2|-|-
TGCGCCAGCAGGGGATGGGGACCCACAGATACGCAGTATTTT
CASRGWGPTDTQYF
>TRBJ1-2|TRBV27|-|TRBD1
TGTGCCAGCAGTCCCAATCCGGGACAGGGCTACTATGGCTACACCTTC
CASSPNPGQGYYGYTF
>TRBJ1-4|TRBV5-1|-|-
TGCGCCAGCAGCTTTCATTCGGAAGGAGCTAATGAAAAACTGTTTTTT
CASSFHSEGANEKLFF
>TRBJ2-3|TRBV28|-|TRBD2
TGTGCCAGCAACCAGGCTAGCGGATACACAGATACGCAGTATTTT
CASNQASGYTDTQYF
>TRBJ1-4|TRBV28|-|TRBD1
TGTGCCAGCAGTCGGGACAGAACAAAACTGTTTTTT
CASSRDRTKLFF
>TRBJ1-1|TRBV11-2|-|-
TGTGCCAGCAGCTTAGGGTGGGAAGCTTTCTTT
CASSLGWEAFF
>TRBJ2-7|TRBV19|-|-
TGTGCCAGTAGTATACGGCAGGGAACAACCTACGAGCAGTACTTC
CASSIRQGTTYEQYF
>TRBJ2-7|TRBV11-2|-|-
TGTGCCAGCAGCTTAGAGGGTAGGGGGCAGTACTTC
CASSLEGRGQYF
>TRBJ1-2|TRBV27|-|-
TGTGCCAGCAGCCTCTATGCGGGAGGGAATGGCTACACCTTC
CASSLYAGGNGYTF
>TRBJ2-2|TRBV2|-|TRBD2
TGTGCCAGCAGACCCCAGCTAGCGGGAGTATCCGGGGAGCTGTTTTTT
CASRPQLAGVSGELFF
>TRBJ2-4|TRBV19|-|-
TGTGCCAGTAGTATAGTTTCGGACCTAGCCAAAAACATTCAGTACTTC
CASSIVSDLAKNIQYF
>TRBJ1-3|TRBV5-4|-|-
TGTGCCAGCAGCTGGCGGGGAGGGGCCAGGGGAAACACCATATATTTT
CASSWRGGARGNTIYF
>TRBJ2-5|TRBV5-1|-|-
TGCGCCAGCAGCTTGCGGCAGCAAGAGACCCAGTACTTC
CASSLRQQETQYF
>TRBJ1-5|TRBV28|-|TRBD1
TGTGCCAGCAGTCCCCGGGACAGGGGGATTCAGCCCCAGCATTTT
CASSPRDRGIQPQHF
>TRBJ1-1|TRBV28|once|-
TGTGCCAGCAGTCCCCCGGCAGGCACTGAAGCTTTCTTT
CASSPPAGTEAFF
>TRBJ2-7|TRBV28|-|-
TGTGCCAGCAGTTTATTCGCAGGGGGGACCTACGAGCAGTACTTC
CASSLFAGGTYEQYF
>TRBJ2-7|TRBV10-3|-|TRBD1
TGTGCCGTCTTTGGGGACAGAGACTACGAGCAGTACTTC
CAVFGDRDYEQYF
>TRBJ1-2|TRBV5-3|-|-
TGTGCCAGAAGCTTGGAATTGGGCCATGGCTACACCTTC
CARSLELGHGYTF
>TRBJ2-5|TRBV9|once|-
TGTGCCAGCAGCTTACGACGGAACCAAGAGACCCAGTACTTC
CASSLRRNQETQYF
>TRBJ2-5|TRBV5-1|-|TRBD1
TGCGCCAGCAGGCAGGGGGAAGAGACCCAGTACTTC
CASRQGEETQYF
>TRBJ1-1|TRBV6-6|few|-
TGTGCCAGCAGATCGCTAGGGGGTGAGGCTTTCTTT
CASRSLGGEAFF
>TRBJ2-7|TRBV28|-|-
TGTGCCAGCAGCAACCTTAAAGCGGGCGAGCAGTACTTC
CASSNLKAGEQYF
>TRBJ2-1|TRBV5-1|-|TRBD2
TGCGCCAGCAGCTCAGCGGGAGGGTTTGGCGAGCAGTTCTTC
CASSSAGGFGEQFF
>TRBJ2-5|TRBV5-1|-|-
TGCGCCAGCAGTCCCACCCCGCGGGAGACCCAGTACTTC
CASSPTPRETQYF
>TRBJ1-5|TRBV5-1|-|TRBD1
TGCGCCAGCAGCGATGGACAGGTTAGCAATCAGCCCCAGCATTTT
CASSDGQVSNQPQHF
>TRBJ1-2|TRBV10-3|once|-
TGTGCCATCAGCAGGAGCCCACTCGCCAACCGGGACAACTATGGCTACACCTTC
CAISRSPLANRDNYGYTF
>TRBJ2-7|TRBV6-1|-|-
TGTGCCAGCAGTGAACCGACGGAGAGCTCCTACGAGCAGTACTTC
CASSEPTESSYEQYF
>TRBJ1-2|TRBV6-1|-|-
TGTGCCAGCATCTTCCTGGGGGCGGGAGGCTACACCTTC
CASIFLGAGGYTF
>TRBJ2-7|TRBV28|-|TRBD1
TGTGCCAGCAGCGGGACAGGGAGCTCCTACGAGCAGTACTTC
CASSGTGSSYEQYF
>TRBJ1-1|TRBV20-1|-|-
TGCAGTGCTAGAGATGGTACTGAAGCTTTCTTT
CSARDGTEAFF
>TRBJ1-1|TRBV5-4|-|-
TGTGCCAGCAGCTTGGGAACGGCGTACACTGAAGCTTTCTTT
CASSLGTAYTEAFF
>TRBJ1-1|TRBV5-4|-|TRBD1
TGTGCCAGCAGCCGGGACAGGGCGAGGTTCGATACTGAAGCTTTCTTT
CASSRDRARFDTEAFF